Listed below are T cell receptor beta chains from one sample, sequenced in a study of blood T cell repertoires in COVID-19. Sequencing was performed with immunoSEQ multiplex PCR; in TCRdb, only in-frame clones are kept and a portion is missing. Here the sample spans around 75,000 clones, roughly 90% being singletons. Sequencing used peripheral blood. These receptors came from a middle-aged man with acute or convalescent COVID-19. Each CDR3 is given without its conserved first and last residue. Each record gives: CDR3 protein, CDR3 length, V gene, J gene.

ASSVATGVGETQY	13	TRBV25-1	TRBJ2-5
ASSLLPRGDRGDTEAF	16	TRBV5-1	TRBJ1-1
AGGGRGLSPLH	11	TRBV30	TRBJ1-6
ASSLAQGMGSGANVLT	16	TRBV7-2	TRBJ2-6
ASSLQGAYNEQF	12	TRBV19	TRBJ2-1
ASSPIPSTGTYEQY	14	TRBV9	TRBJ2-7
ASSVGLGLAGGASYEQY	17	TRBV9	TRBJ2-7
ASTLGGVPYNEQF	13	TRBV5-1	TRBJ2-1
ASSARQGYSYNSPLH	15	TRBV2	TRBJ1-6
ASSPGTTGSYGYT	13	TRBV18	TRBJ1-2
ASSPDTGELF	10	TRBV7-7	TRBJ2-2
ASSRGGLYEQY	11	TRBV27	TRBJ2-7
ASSIQAVTGGEEGYT	15	TRBV19	TRBJ1-2
ASRESGSGADTQY	13	TRBV2	TRBJ2-3
ASSPQAQGGSEQF	13	TRBV18	TRBJ2-1
SVDRQVRNTEAF	12	TRBV29-1	TRBJ1-1
ASSYRVGGGYGYT	13	TRBV5-8	TRBJ1-2
ASSKDREGTNEKLF	14	TRBV21-1	TRBJ1-4
ASSYTGLLQETQY	13	TRBV6-5	TRBJ2-5
ASRPGAGGYNEQF	13	TRBV3-1/TRBV3-2	TRBJ2-1
ASSSAPLTSGREQY	14	TRBV5-1	TRBJ2-7
AITPQTGLNTEAF	13	TRBV10-3	TRBJ1-1
ASSFSGTGLTGNTIY	15	TRBV7-2	TRBJ1-3
ASSPSTSFSYNEQF	14	TRBV7-9	TRBJ2-1
AISEFGTTSNQPQH	14	TRBV10-3	TRBJ1-5
ASSSLQGARNTEAF	14	TRBV5-1	TRBJ1-1
SARSGNTIY	9	TRBV20-1	TRBJ1-3
ASSVGGRGYEQY	12	TRBV2	NA
ASGLATGTGNEKLF	14	TRBV12-5	TRBJ1-4
ASSLGSGGDTQY	12	TRBV7-6	TRBJ2-3
AWSSARYSYNSPLH	14	TRBV30	TRBJ1-6
ARSLMTGVQPQH	12	TRBV5-3	TRBJ1-5
ASSSLTAPKTEAF	13	TRBV27	TRBJ1-1
ASSQRGSEANGYT	13	TRBV3-1/TRBV3-2	TRBJ1-2
SVGDTYEQY	9	TRBV29-1	TRBJ2-7
ASRRDSRNYGYT	12	TRBV19	TRBJ1-2
ATRETGNTGELF	12	TRBV24-1	TRBJ2-2
ASSNTGATEAF	11	TRBV12-3/TRBV12-4	TRBJ1-1
AIGPTGDSYNEQF	13	TRBV10-3	TRBJ2-1
ASSVRTGQSTDTQY	14	TRBV9	TRBJ2-3
ATGTMSSYNEQF	12	TRBV10-3	TRBJ2-1
AWSPQGDQPQH	11	TRBV30	TRBJ1-5
ASTSGQGSYNEQF	13	TRBV19	TRBJ2-1
ASSQQRRQGDTQY	13	TRBV14	TRBJ2-3
ASSFTSGSSTDTQY	14	TRBV7-2	TRBJ2-3
AWSAGADTQY	10	TRBV30	TRBJ2-3
ASSQDGDRTGNNEKLF	16	TRBV4-1	TRBJ1-4
ASSEGTGFEANQPQH	15	TRBV2	TRBJ1-5
SASRTGSNQPQH	12	TRBV20-1	TRBJ1-5
ASSLGGASGANEQY	14	TRBV5-4	TRBJ2-7
ASSATGGFSYEQY	13	TRBV9	TRBJ2-7
ASSEVGAYEQY	11	TRBV6-1	TRBJ2-7
ATSRQGGTEAF	11	TRBV15	TRBJ1-1
ASSLGPTGFYSPLH	14	TRBV11-2	TRBJ1-6
ASSEQTGVDGYT	12	TRBV5-1	TRBJ1-2
ASSRQGNSNYGYT	13	TRBV3-1/TRBV3-2	TRBJ1-2
SVATGVGNSPLH	12	TRBV29-1	TRBJ1-6
ASSPRGGSTEAF	12	TRBV25-1	TRBJ1-1
ATSRRLADEQF	11	TRBV15	TRBJ2-1
ASSSQGTDTQY	11	TRBV5-1	TRBJ2-3